The subject of this entry is one T cell receptor (beta chain). Antigen specificity is unknown. The data stem from a study of cytomegalovirus exposure and HLA in healthy donors. 60 Vbeta and 13 Jbeta primers were used in PCR. Libraries were prepared by immunoSEQ multiplex PCR; TCRdb keeps only in-frame clonotypes and omits some of them. The listing records 95,000 to 150,000 clones. Germline CDR1 MNHEY, CDR2 SMNVEV (reference sequence). With V trimmed by 5 bases and J by 0 bases, 6 bases remained unmatched. This CDR3 spans 16 amino acids. Findings of the study overall: There were reportedly fewer N-insertions in an Asian-associated ancestry cluster than the roughly 670-donor mean, in a later analysis. Using a false discovery rate of 0.05, a later analysis showed that fewer than 20,000 TCR beta sequences were associated with HLA alleles.

Sequenced sample: PBMCs. The chain combines TRBV27 with TRBJ2-2, with TRBD2 identical over 7 bases. The sequence derives from a young man in good health and CMV-seronegative. DNA for the CDR3: TGTGCCAGCAGTCCCGGGGACTATTCGAACACCGGGGAGCTGTTTTTT. It yields the protein CASSPGDYSNTGELFF.